The rows below give T cell receptor beta chains drawn from one sample of a study of T cells after yellow fever vaccination. TCRdb fed the 5' RACE reads into MiXCR, producing one record per CDR3 protein. The sample yields about 350,000 distinct CDR3 sequences, approximately 4% seen once. The starting material was PBMCs, obtained 5 days after the yellow fever booster vaccination. Receptor source: a young man who received the YFV17D yellow fever vaccine. Both conserved end residues are part of each CDR3. A D gene is named only where the DNA matches it firmly. Only some rows state a clone size, as once, few, many or a class for expanded clones.

clone_size: few
d_call: NA
v_call: TRBV6-2/TRBV6-3
j_call: TRBJ1-5
cdr3_nt: TGTGCCAGCAGTGACGAGTCGGGGGCTTATAGCAATCAGCCCCAGCATTTT
cdr3_aa: CASSDESGAYSNQPQHF

clone_size: NA
d_call: NA
v_call: TRBV7-9
j_call: TRBJ2-1
cdr3_nt: TGTGCCAGCAGCGCCTGGACTGGAAACAATGAGCAGTTCTTC
cdr3_aa: CASSAWTGNNEQFF

clone_size: many
d_call: NA
v_call: TRBV7-2
j_call: TRBJ2-3
cdr3_nt: TGTGCCAGCAGCTTATGGGACACGGACACAGATACGCAGTATTTT
cdr3_aa: CASSLWDTDTDTQYF

clone_size: few
d_call: TRBD1
v_call: TRBV20-1
j_call: TRBJ1-1
cdr3_nt: TGCAGTGCTAGAGTTTCGACAGGGGGCACTGAAGCTTTCTTT
cdr3_aa: CSARVSTGGTEAFF

clone_size: few
d_call: TRBD2
v_call: TRBV5-1
j_call: TRBJ2-3
cdr3_nt: TGCGCCAGCAGCCAAACCCTAGCGGGGGGGCCGGGTACGCAGTATTTT
cdr3_aa: CASSQTLAGGPGTQYF

clone_size: NA
d_call: NA
v_call: TRBV13
j_call: TRBJ1-4
cdr3_nt: TGTGCCAGCAGCACCTATTCCGCAACTAATGAAAAACTGTTTTTT
cdr3_aa: CASSTYSATNEKLFF

clone_size: few
d_call: NA
v_call: TRBV11-2
j_call: TRBJ1-1
cdr3_nt: TGTGCCAGCAGCTTAAGGGGTAAGGGTAGTGAAGCTTTCTTT
cdr3_aa: CASSLRGKGSEAFF

clone_size: NA
d_call: TRBD1
v_call: TRBV5-1
j_call: TRBJ2-3
cdr3_nt: TGCGCCAGCAGCATTCAGGGGGCGCGGACAGATACGCAGTATTTT
cdr3_aa: CASSIQGARTDTQYF

clone_size: many
d_call: NA
v_call: TRBV3-1
j_call: TRBJ1-1
cdr3_nt: TGTGCCAGCAGCCGCCGGCAGGACACTGAAGCTTTCTTT
cdr3_aa: CASSRRQDTEAFF

clone_size: few
d_call: NA
v_call: TRBV5-6
j_call: TRBJ1-2
cdr3_nt: TGTGCCAGCAGCTTACCAAGGATTGGCTATGGCTACACCTTC
cdr3_aa: CASSLPRIGYGYTF

clone_size: NA
d_call: NA
v_call: TRBV7-2
j_call: TRBJ1-1
cdr3_nt: TGTGCCAGCAGCCCCGACGGGATCCAGGGGAGGACTGAAGCTTTCTTT
cdr3_aa: CASSPDGIQGRTEAFF

clone_size: many
d_call: NA
v_call: TRBV29-1
j_call: TRBJ1-2
cdr3_nt: TGCAGCGTTGCCGCTGACACCGGCTACACCTTC
cdr3_aa: CSVAADTGYTF

clone_size: many
d_call: NA
v_call: TRBV9
j_call: TRBJ1-1
cdr3_nt: TGTGCCAGCAGCGTAGGGGTGACAGCTGAAGCTTTCTTT
cdr3_aa: CASSVGVTAEAFF

clone_size: many
d_call: TRBD2
v_call: TRBV5-6
j_call: TRBJ2-3
cdr3_nt: TGTGCCAGCAGCCCGGGACTAGACTCTAGCACAGATACGCAGTATTTT
cdr3_aa: CASSPGLDSSTDTQYF

clone_size: many
d_call: TRBD1
v_call: TRBV5-1
j_call: TRBJ1-1
cdr3_nt: TGCGCCAGCAGCTGGACAGGGGGATCGAACACTGAAGCTTTCTTT
cdr3_aa: CASSWTGGSNTEAFF

clone_size: few
d_call: NA
v_call: TRBV7-6
j_call: TRBJ1-4
cdr3_nt: TGTGCCAGCAGCTTAGGAGGGGCCTCGGGGGAAAAACTGTTTTTT
cdr3_aa: CASSLGGASGEKLFF

clone_size: NA
d_call: NA
v_call: TRBV27
j_call: TRBJ1-4
cdr3_nt: TGTGCCAGCAGTTTTGGATCCCAGGCGCCGACAACTGGGGAAAAACTGTTTTTT
cdr3_aa: CASSFGSQAPTTGEKLFF

clone_size: few
d_call: TRBD2
v_call: TRBV7-9
j_call: TRBJ2-5
cdr3_nt: TGTGCCAGCAGCTTAGGCACTAGCGGCAGCGAGACCCAGTACTTC
cdr3_aa: CASSLGTSGSETQYF

clone_size: few
d_call: NA
v_call: TRBV6-1
j_call: TRBJ1-5
cdr3_nt: TGTGCCAGCAGTGAAGGGTGGGTACCAAATCAGCCCCAGCATTTT
cdr3_aa: CASSEGWVPNQPQHF

clone_size: many
d_call: TRBD2
v_call: TRBV5-1
j_call: TRBJ2-3
cdr3_nt: TGCGCCAGCAGCCCTCCCGGGACTAGCGGGGGGGCCGAAGATACGCAGTATTTT
cdr3_aa: CASSPPGTSGGAEDTQYF

clone_size: few
d_call: NA
v_call: TRBV29-1
j_call: TRBJ2-3
cdr3_nt: TGCAGCGTTGAAGATGAGGAGCGGAGCACAGATACGCAGTATTTT
cdr3_aa: CSVEDEERSTDTQYF

clone_size: NA
d_call: TRBD2
v_call: TRBV7-7
j_call: TRBJ2-1
cdr3_nt: TGTGCCAGCAGCTTAGATCGAGCGGGAGGGGGCGGTGAGCAGTTCTTC
cdr3_aa: CASSLDRAGGGGEQFF

clone_size: many
d_call: TRBD1
v_call: TRBV29-1
j_call: TRBJ2-7
cdr3_nt: TGCAGCGCCGGGACAGCCAAGGCCGAGCAGTACTTC
cdr3_aa: CSAGTAKAEQYF

clone_size: many
d_call: NA
v_call: TRBV20-1
j_call: TRBJ2-5
cdr3_nt: TGCAGTGCTAGCATAGGGGACCAAGAGACCCAGTACTTC
cdr3_aa: CSASIGDQETQYF

clone_size: NA
d_call: NA
v_call: TRBV7-2
j_call: TRBJ2-1
cdr3_nt: TGTGCCAGCAGCTTTCCCCTCGCCGATGAGCAGTTCTTC
cdr3_aa: CASSFPLADEQFF

clone_size: many
d_call: NA
v_call: TRBV29-1
j_call: TRBJ2-5
cdr3_nt: TGCAGCGTCCGGTACCCCGAGGGGACCCAGTACTTC
cdr3_aa: CSVRYPEGTQYF

clone_size: few
d_call: NA
v_call: TRBV29-1
j_call: TRBJ2-1
cdr3_nt: TGCAGCGTTGAATGGCGGGGTGGCAATGAGCAGTTCTTC
cdr3_aa: CSVEWRGGNEQFF

clone_size: few
d_call: TRBD2
v_call: TRBV7-2
j_call: TRBJ2-3
cdr3_nt: TGTGCCAGCAGCTTGGCTGCCGCCGCGGGGGGGCCCGATACGCAGTATTTT
cdr3_aa: CASSLAAAAGGPDTQYF

clone_size: many
d_call: TRBD1
v_call: TRBV7-7
j_call: TRBJ1-4
cdr3_nt: TGTGCCAGCAGCGTAACAGGGGCAACTAATGAAAAACTGTTTTTT
cdr3_aa: CASSVTGATNEKLFF

clone_size: NA
d_call: TRBD1
v_call: TRBV19
j_call: TRBJ1-1
cdr3_nt: TGTGCCAGTAGTATAACTGGGACAGGGAAAGCTTTCTTT
cdr3_aa: CASSITGTGKAFF

clone_size: NA
d_call: NA
v_call: TRBV20-1
j_call: TRBJ1-5
cdr3_nt: TGCAGTGTCCAGGGAGATAGCAATCAGCCCCAGCATTTT
cdr3_aa: CSVQGDSNQPQHF

clone_size: few
d_call: NA
v_call: TRBV12-3/TRBV12-4
j_call: TRBJ2-1
cdr3_nt: TGTGCCAGCAGCGACCAACCGGGCGTTAATGAGCAGTTCTTC
cdr3_aa: CASSDQPGVNEQFF

clone_size: many
d_call: NA
v_call: TRBV10-2
j_call: TRBJ2-1
cdr3_nt: TGCGCCACCGGGCCCACGGGTGGTGAGCAGTTCTTC
cdr3_aa: CATGPTGGEQFF

clone_size: many
d_call: NA
v_call: TRBV7-2
j_call: TRBJ2-2
cdr3_nt: TGTGCCAGCAGCAGTTCGTATGGGGGGACCGGGGAGCTGTTTTTT
cdr3_aa: CASSSSYGGTGELFF

clone_size: NA
d_call: NA
v_call: TRBV5-1
j_call: TRBJ2-5
cdr3_nt: TGCGCCAGCAGCTTGGAGACGACCCAAGAGACCCAGTACTTC
cdr3_aa: CASSLETTQETQYF

clone_size: few
d_call: NA
v_call: TRBV6-1
j_call: TRBJ2-2
cdr3_nt: TGTGCCAGCAGGTCTAGCGCGAACACCGGGGAGCTGTTTTTT
cdr3_aa: CASRSSANTGELFF

clone_size: NA
d_call: TRBD2
v_call: TRBV7-9
j_call: TRBJ2-1
cdr3_nt: TGTGCCAGCAGCTCTACGACTAGCGGGGGGGAGGAACAGTTCTTC
cdr3_aa: CASSSTTSGGEEQFF

clone_size: many
d_call: TRBD1
v_call: TRBV25-1
j_call: TRBJ1-6
cdr3_nt: TGTGCCAGCAGGGGGACAGGGGGCTATTCACCCCTCCACTTT
cdr3_aa: CASRGTGGYSPLHF

clone_size: many
d_call: NA
v_call: TRBV3-1
j_call: TRBJ1-5
cdr3_nt: TGTGCCAGCACATACCAGCCCCAGCATTTT
cdr3_aa: CASTYQPQHF

clone_size: few
d_call: TRBD1
v_call: TRBV10-2
j_call: TRBJ1-2
cdr3_nt: TGCGCCAGCAGTGCACAGGGGGAGGATGGCTACACCTTC
cdr3_aa: CASSAQGEDGYTF

clone_size: many
d_call: NA
v_call: TRBV12-3/TRBV12-4
j_call: TRBJ2-1
cdr3_nt: TGTGCCAGCAGGACACATTACAATGAGCAGTTCTTC
cdr3_aa: CASRTHYNEQFF

clone_size: many
d_call: TRBD1
v_call: TRBV6-5
j_call: TRBJ2-2
cdr3_nt: TGTGCCAGCAGTTACCAGACAGGGGCCACCGGGGAGCTGTTTTTT
cdr3_aa: CASSYQTGATGELFF

clone_size: few
d_call: NA
v_call: TRBV29-1
j_call: TRBJ2-3
cdr3_nt: TGCAGCGATGTCAGGGGAGATACGCAGTATTTT
cdr3_aa: CSDVRGDTQYF

clone_size: few
d_call: NA
v_call: TRBV4-2
j_call: TRBJ2-3
cdr3_nt: TGTGCCAGCAGCCCCGAGCGCCTAGATACGCAGTATTTT
cdr3_aa: CASSPERLDTQYF

clone_size: many
d_call: NA
v_call: TRBV18
j_call: TRBJ1-2
cdr3_nt: TGTGCCAGCTCACCACCGGTGCAGGAGAATGGCTACACCTTC
cdr3_aa: CASSPPVQENGYTF

clone_size: many
d_call: TRBD1
v_call: TRBV15
j_call: TRBJ2-7
cdr3_nt: TGTGCCACCAGCAGAGTGGCCGGACAGGGGGCTGGCGAGCAGTACTTC
cdr3_aa: CATSRVAGQGAGEQYF

clone_size: few
d_call: NA
v_call: TRBV20-1
j_call: TRBJ1-2
cdr3_nt: TGCAGTGCTAGAGGGGCCCCGGGACGGGGGAACTATGGCTACACCTTC
cdr3_aa: CSARGAPGRGNYGYTF

clone_size: few
d_call: NA
v_call: TRBV7-6
j_call: TRBJ2-5
cdr3_nt: TGTGCCAGCAGCTTAATCGGAGGGACCGCACAAGAGACCCAGTACTTC
cdr3_aa: CASSLIGGTAQETQYF

clone_size: many
d_call: NA
v_call: TRBV20-1
j_call: TRBJ2-3
cdr3_nt: TGCAGTGCTAGTGGTGGGGGGACAGATACGCAGTATTTT
cdr3_aa: CSASGGGTDTQYF

clone_size: few
d_call: NA
v_call: TRBV19
j_call: TRBJ2-2
cdr3_nt: TGTGCCAGTAGGTTTCACACCGGGGAGCTGTTTTTT
cdr3_aa: CASRFHTGELFF

clone_size: few
d_call: NA
v_call: TRBV2
j_call: TRBJ1-1
cdr3_nt: TGTGCCAGCAGTGAAGCTGTGGTTAAGGCTTTCTTT
cdr3_aa: CASSEAVVKAFF

clone_size: few
d_call: TRBD1
v_call: TRBV20-1
j_call: TRBJ1-2
cdr3_nt: TGCAGTGCGGGGGGGACAGGGGCGCCCTATGGCTACACCTTC
cdr3_aa: CSAGGTGAPYGYTF

clone_size: many
d_call: TRBD1
v_call: TRBV7-2
j_call: TRBJ2-1
cdr3_nt: TGTGCCAGCAGCTTAGTGCAGGGGGCATTCGGGGGCAATGAGCAGTTCTTC
cdr3_aa: CASSLVQGAFGGNEQFF

clone_size: few
d_call: TRBD2
v_call: TRBV4-1
j_call: TRBJ2-7
cdr3_nt: TGCGCCAGCAGCCCGTGGGAGGGGCCGACCTACGAGCAGTACTTC
cdr3_aa: CASSPWEGPTYEQYF

clone_size: NA
d_call: NA
v_call: TRBV29-1
j_call: TRBJ2-7
cdr3_nt: TGCAGCGTTGCAGGGAACGCCTACGAGCAGTACTTC
cdr3_aa: CSVAGNAYEQYF

clone_size: few
d_call: TRBD2
v_call: TRBV24-1
j_call: TRBJ2-3
cdr3_nt: TGTGCCACCAGTGATTTAACTAGCGCATCCACAGATACGCAGTATTTT
cdr3_aa: CATSDLTSASTDTQYF

clone_size: few
d_call: NA
v_call: TRBV27
j_call: TRBJ2-1
cdr3_nt: TGTGCCAGCAGCACGGCCCAGGACATATACAATGAGCAGTTCTTC
cdr3_aa: CASSTAQDIYNEQFF